These 15 T cell receptor beta chains were all obtained from the same sample, sequenced in a study of blood T cell repertoires in COVID-19 (dated by TCRdb to 2019 to 2021). The method was the immunoSEQ multiplex PCR assay. TCRdb provides this immuneACCESS table in a form limited to in-frame rearrangements. Some clones are lacking; in checked studies, under half of them reflect an unresolved V gene, and why the rest are absent is not known. Counted in this sample were some 230,000 clones; around 80% of them appeared once. Roughly 4.6% of the sample comes from the top ten. The sequencing sample was made of peripheral blood. The receptors were sampled from a woman aged 60 to 75 who had recovered from COVID-19.

The CDR3 sequence is CASSRGRGGNTIYF. The CDR3, as DNA: TGTGCCAGCAGCCGAGGGAGGGGAGGAAACACCATATATTTT. J is TRBJ1-3 and V is TRBV9; D perhaps matches TRBD1 (5 bases). Per germline, CDR1 SGDLS and CDR2 YYNGEE. This CDR3 has 14 residues. V gave up 4 bases and J gave up 4 bases, with 12 bases separating them.

V gene TRBV9 combines with J gene TRBJ2-3; possibly TRBD1 for D (6 bases). Trimming removed 4 bases from V and 6 bases from J, with 15 bases in between. In germline, CDR1 is SGDLS, CDR2 YYNGEE. This CDR3 spans 14 amino acids. Here the CDR3 DNA reads TGTGCCAGCAGCTTGCGGACAGCCTGGGATACGCAGTATTTT. This sequence encodes CASSLRTAWDTQYF.

The V gene is TRBV7-8, the J gene TRBJ1-4; D ambiguous. Per germline, CDR1 SGHVS and CDR2 FQNEAQ. The CDR3 extends over 14 amino acids. With 1 base removed from V and 3 bases from J, the gap between germline ends came to 6 bases. CDR3 DNA: TGTGCCAGCAGCTTAGGGTTAGCTAATGAAAAACTGTTTTTT. Encoded protein: CASSLGLANEKLFF.

The chain couples TRBV13 to TRBJ1-4, with 7 nucleotides matching TRBD1. This CDR3 is 15 amino acids long. Per germline, CDR1 PRHDT and CDR2 FYEKMQ (reference sequence). V was pared by 0 bases and J by 5 bases, with 3 bases of the junction left unmatched. The CDR3: CASSLGDRVNEKLFF. The DNA of the CDR3 is TGTGCCAGCAGCTTAGGTGACAGGGTAAATGAAAAACTGTTTTTT.

The chain recombines TRBV5-8 with TRBJ2-2; 9 bases map to TRBD1. With V trimmed by 4 bases and J by 5 bases, 3 bases remained unmatched. Germline values: CDR1 SGHTS, CDR2 YDEGEE. CDR3 length: 14 amino acids. The CDR3 protein is CASSRGQGTGELFF. CDR3 nucleotides: TGTGCCAGCAGCCGAGGACAGGGGACCGGGGAGCTGTTTTTT. Together with reference TRBV5-8 and TRBJ2-2, the CDR3 gives the full variable domain: EAGVTQSPTHLIKTRGQQATLRCSPISGHTSVYWYQQALGLGLQFLLWYDEGEERNRGNFPPRFSGRQFPNYSSELNVNALELEDSALYLCASSRGQGTGELFFGEGSRLTVL.

This chain connects TRBV7-2 to TRBJ2-3; 16 bases map to TRBD2. Germline V CDR1 and CDR2: SGHTA, FQGNSA. V lost 7 bases and J lost 8; bases outside the gene matches: 9. The CDR3 loop spans 16 amino acids. Written as DNA, the CDR3 is TGTGCCAGCACCCCGGGACTAGCGGGGGGGGGAGGTACGCAGTATTTT. It yields the protein CASTPGLAGGGGTQYF.

This clone came up many times. The V call is TRBV10-3, the J call TRBJ1-1; possible D gene TRBD1, 6 bases. V was cut by 6 bases and J by 4 bases, with 15 bases left in between. The CDR3 loop spans 14 amino acids. Germline-derived CDR1 and CDR2 are ENHRY and SYGVKD. CDR3 loop: CAIRLQGRGTEAFF. The CDR3 DNA is TGTGCCATCAGACTCCAGGGGCGCGGCACTGAAGCTTTCTTT.

This clone was recorded once. The CDR3 nucleotides are TGCGCCAGCAGCCAAGAGGATGCCCTCCGGGGGTCTGGTAGTGAAAAACTGTTTTTT. Its translation is CASSQEDALRGSGSEKLFF. The rearrangement links TRBV4-3 to TRBJ1-4, with TRBD1 as a possible D gene (5 bases). The germline V gene encodes CDR1 LGHNA and CDR2 YSLEER. Deletions cut 0 bases from V and 7 bases from J, with 24 bases between. The CDR3 covers 19 residues.

The rearrangement uses TRBV6-5 and TRBJ2-7; perhaps TRBD2 as D (6 bases). V was clipped by 7 bases and J by 2 bases, with 18 bases between them. CDR1 is MNHEY, CDR2 SVGAGI, per germline. The CDR3 consists of 15 residues. The CDR3 region has the DNA TGTGCCAGCATGCACGGGACGGACTATACCTACGAGCAGTACTTC. This sequence encodes CASMHGTDYTYEQYF.

The rearrangement uses TRBV29-1 and TRBJ2-1; 13 nucleotides line up with TRBD2. The trim removed 6 bases at V and 3 bases at J, leaving 5 bases unmatched. The germline gives CDR1 SQVTM, CDR2 ANQGSEA. This CDR3 has 15 residues. CDR3 nucleotide sequence: TGCAGCGTGACAAGGACTAGCGGGAGCTACAATGAGCAGTTCTTC. Translating it yields CSVTRTSGSYNEQFF.

The chain links TRBV28 to TRBJ2-3, with 10 bases that match TRBD2. V dropped 6 bases and J dropped 0; count of bases not matched to a gene: 9. The CDR3 has 17 amino acids. The germline V gene encodes CDR1 MDHEN and CDR2 SYDVKM. CDR3 protein: CASRTITSGESTDTQYF. The CDR3 DNA reads TGTGCCAGCAGAACGATAACTAGCGGGGAGAGCACAGATACGCAGTATTTT.

This clone was picked up one time. The gene calls are TRBV24-1 and TRBJ2-1; 9 nucleotides align to TRBD1. In germline, CDR1 is KGHDR, CDR2 SFDVKD. This CDR3 is 13 amino acids long. The junction had 2 bases not matched to a gene; V was cut back by 7 bases and J by 5 bases. The CDR3 here is CATRDRGNNEQFF. DNA of the CDR3: TGTGCCACCAGGGACAGGGGCAACAATGAGCAGTTCTTC.

The genes are TRBV10-2 and TRBJ2-7; 10 bases map to TRBD2. The CDR3 has 14 residues. Trimming at V came to 7 bases and at J to 1 base, leaving 4 bases not matched to a gene. CDR1 WSHSY and CDR2 SAAADI come from the germline V gene. The CDR3 reads CASTPSGGSYEQYF. The CDR3 nucleotides read TGCGCCAGCACCCCTAGCGGGGGATCCTACGAGCAGTACTTC.

This rearrangement joins TRBV6-5 to TRBJ2-2; perhaps TRBD2 as D (6 bases). The CDR3 length is 14 residues. With 8 bases removed from V and 4 bases from J, the gap between germline ends came to 14 bases. Germline V gene lookup returns CDR1 MNHEY and CDR2 SVGAGI. CDR3 in DNA: TGTGCCAGCCTACCGGGAGTGTCCACCGGGGAGCTGTTTTTT. This codes for CASLPGVSTGELFF.

The chain uses TRBV9 and TRBJ2-5; TRBD2 matches at 7 bases. V shed 4 bases and J 1 base; nucleotides not matched to a gene: 4. CDR1 is SGDLS, CDR2 YYNGEE, per germline. This CDR3 has 14 amino acids. The DNA of the CDR3 is TGTGCCAGCAGCCCTGGGACTATCCAAGAGACCCAGTACTTC. It encodes CASSPGTIQETQYF.